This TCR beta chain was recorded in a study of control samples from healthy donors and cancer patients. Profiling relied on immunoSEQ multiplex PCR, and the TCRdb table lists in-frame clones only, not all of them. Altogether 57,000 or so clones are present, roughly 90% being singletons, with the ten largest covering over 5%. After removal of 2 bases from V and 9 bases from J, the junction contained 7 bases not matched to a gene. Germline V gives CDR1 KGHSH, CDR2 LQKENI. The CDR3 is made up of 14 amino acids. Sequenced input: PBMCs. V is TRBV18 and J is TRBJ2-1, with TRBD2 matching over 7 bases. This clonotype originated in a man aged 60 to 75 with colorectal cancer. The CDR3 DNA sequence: TGTGCCAGCTCACCATCGGGGACTACCATTGAGCAGTTCTTC. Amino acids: CASSPSGTTIEQFF.